This entry lists 29 T cell receptor beta chains sequenced from one sample in a study of T cell changes during pregnancy in multiple sclerosis. Repertoires were generated with immunoSEQ multiplex PCR, while TCRdb's copy carries only in-frame clones and drops some. Of tens of thousands of clones in the sample, 86% were seen once. The starting material was CD8+ T cells from peripheral blood mononuclear cells, obtained in the first trimester of pregnancy. All receptors come from a female donor in good health, enrolled as a control in a pregnancy study.

This clone was seen only a few times. The chain has TRBV7-8 and TRBJ1-1; D perhaps matches TRBD1 (5 bases). Germline CDR1 SGHVS, CDR2 FQNEAQ. V lost 6 bases to trimming and J lost 4 bases, with 18 bases between them. The CDR3 spans 15 residues. The CDR3 is CASSISAGLITEAFF. The DNA of the CDR3 is TGTGCCAGCAGTATTAGTGCAGGGTTGATCACTGAAGCTTTCTTT.

V and J are TRBV19 and TRBJ1-1, with D maybe TRBD1 (6 bases). Trimming took 5 bases from V and 3 from J, leaving 10 bases between them. The CDR3 runs 13 residues. Germline V lookup: CDR1 LNHDA, CDR2 SQIVND (reference sequence). The CDR3 DNA sequence: TGTGCCAGTAGTGTGACAGGCTACACTGAAGCTTTCTTT. Its translation is CASSVTGYTEAFF.

V usage is TRBV13 and J usage is TRBJ2-7, with 10 bases matching TRBD2. CDR3 length equals 20 residues. CDR1 is PRHDT and CDR2 is FYEKMQ in the germline V gene (reference sequence). V lost 6 bases, J lost 0 bases, and 20 bases stayed unmatched. The CDR3 coding sequence is TGTGCCAGCAGTCTCCTCGGGGGTAGCGGGGGGCCCGAGAGCTCCTACGAGCAGTACTTC. Its protein is CASSLLGGSGGPESSYEQYF.

By sample share, this clone is medium-sized. The chain couples TRBV27 to TRBJ2-1, with 7 bases matching TRBD1. The CDR3 length is 14 residues. Germline CDR1 and CDR2: MNHEY and SMNVEV (reference sequence). With 7 bases clipped from V and 7 bases from J, the junction kept 10 bases outside the gene matches. The CDR3 nucleotides are TGTGCCAGCACCCACAGGGGCGTGGGAAATGAGCAGTTCTTC. It codes for CASTHRGVGNEQFF.

V gene TRBV6-5 combines with J gene TRBJ2-7; possibly TRBD1 for D (6 bases). Per germline, CDR1 MNHEY and CDR2 SVGAGI. The V gene lost 4 bases and the J gene lost 3 bases, with 13 bases spanning the gap. This CDR3 has 14 amino acids. CDR3 residues: CASSLSDSLYEQYF. CDR3 nucleotides: TGTGCCAGCAGTTTGTCGGACAGCCTCTACGAGCAGTACTTC.

This clone was seen once. The genes are TRBV9 and TRBJ2-1; 10 bases agree with TRBD2. Germline V CDR1 and CDR2: SGDLS, YYNGEE. J gave up 8 bases and V 0 bases, and 8 bases lay outside the gene matches. This CDR3 comprises 16 residues. The CDR3 sequence is CASSVVSSGGYDEQFF. The CDR3 DNA sequence: TGTGCCAGCAGCGTAGTGAGTAGCGGGGGGTATGATGAGCAGTTCTTC.

This clone has more than one count but fewer than ten. The genes are TRBV29-1 and TRBJ1-1; a weak D match, TRBD1 (6 bases). With 5 bases removed from V and 11 bases from J, the gap between germline ends came to 15 bases. This CDR3 has 11 amino acids. Germline V gene sequence: CDR1 SQVTM, CDR2 ANQGSEA. CDR3: CSVWTVFRAFF. CDR3 nucleotides: TGCAGCGTTTGGACAGTTTTTCGGGCTTTCTTT.

The CDR3 region has the DNA TGCGCCAGCAGTCAGGGTGACACTGAAGCTTTCTTT. Translated, it gives CASSQGDTEAFF. V gene TRBV10-2 combines with J gene TRBJ1-1; the D gene is possibly TRBD1 (5 bases). CDR1 WSHSY and CDR2 SAAADI come from the germline V gene. Deletions cut 5 bases from V and 3 bases from J, with 7 bases between. The CDR3 loop spans 12 amino acids.

The rearrangement uses TRBV9 and TRBJ2-1; 10 positions match TRBD2. Germline CDR1 and CDR2: SGDLS and YYNGEE. The length of the CDR3 is 14 residues. V was clipped by 4 bases and J by 4 bases; unmatched bases: 2. The CDR3 DNA reads as TGTGCCAGCAGCCTAGCGGGAGCTTACAATGAGCAGTTCTTC. Protein product: CASSLAGAYNEQFF.

The chain couples TRBV6-1 to TRBJ2-7; 8 bases align to TRBD1. This CDR3 has 13 residues. The V gene end was trimmed by 8 bases and the J gene end by 2 bases; junction bases not matched to a gene: 5. CDR1 and CDR2 (germline): MNHNS, SASEGT. CDR3 DNA sequence: TGTGCCAGCGGCCACAGGGGGACCTACGAGCAGTACTTC. Protein: CASGHRGTYEQYF.

This clone was picked up a small number of times. V is TRBV27 and J is TRBJ1-5; 7 bases agree with TRBD1. Trimming removed 2 bases from V and 1 base from J; junction bases left unmatched: 5. From germline, CDR1 is MNHEY and CDR2 SMNVEV (reference sequence). The CDR3 totals 16 residues. As DNA, the CDR3 is TGTGCCAGCAGTTTACCTCCGGGACAGAGCAATCAGCCCCAGCATTTT. This sequence encodes CASSLPPGQSNQPQHF.

The count of this clone is one. This chain links TRBV9 with TRBJ2-2; the D is unclear. Germline loops: CDR1 SGDLS, CDR2 YYNGEE. The V and J ends lost 0 bases and 1 base respectively, with 4 bases between them. This CDR3 is built from 14 residues. CDR3 amino acids: CASSVAGNTGELFF. CDR3 coding DNA: TGTGCCAGCAGCGTAGCGGGGAACACCGGGGAGCTGTTTTTT.

The rearrangement uses TRBV4-3 and TRBJ2-4; 11 bases agree with TRBD2. This CDR3 has 18 amino acids. Germline lookup yields CDR1 LGHNA and CDR2 YSLEER. V lost 0 bases and J lost 6; bases outside the gene matches: 10. CDR3 sequence: CASSQDLAASGGINIQYF. CDR3 nucleotides: TGCGCCAGCAGCCAAGATCTAGCGGCTAGCGGGGGGATAAACATTCAGTACTTC.

This clone showed up just once. CDR3 in amino acids: CASRDFDNEQFF. CDR3 coding DNA: TGTGCCTCTCGGGACTTCGACAATGAGCAGTTCTTC. This chain joins TRBV27 and TRBJ2-1; a possible D gene is TRBD2 (6 bases). V was trimmed by 11 bases and J by 5 bases, leaving 13 bases between them. The CDR3 is 12 amino acids. The germline CDR1 and CDR2 sequences are MNHEY and SMNVEV (reference sequence).

The rearrangement links TRBV9 to TRBJ2-3, with D unclear. V was pared by 3 bases and J by 3 bases, with 8 bases between. There are 13 residues in the CDR3. Germline values: CDR1 SGDLS, CDR2 YYNGEE. The chain's CDR3 is CASSATLTDTQYF. The CDR3 DNA sequence: TGTGCCAGCAGCGCCACTCTTACAGATACGCAGTATTTT.

Comment on this clone: This sample includes further DNA sequences coding for the same CDR3. V usage is TRBV27 and J usage is TRBJ1-6; 8 nucleotides agree with TRBD1. Germline V CDR1 and CDR2: MNHEY, SMNVEV (reference sequence). The CDR3 has 14 residues. The V gene end was trimmed by 6 bases and the J gene end by 6 bases; junction bases not matched to a gene: 4. CDR3 protein: CASSSGQVNSPLHF. The DNA of the CDR3 is TGTGCCAGCAGCTCGGGACAGGTTAATTCACCCCTCCACTTT.

The gene calls are TRBV28 and TRBJ1-1, with 10 bases matching TRBD1. The V gene end was trimmed by 3 bases and the J gene end by 5 bases; junction bases not matched to a gene: 15. Per the germline V gene, CDR1 is MDHEN and CDR2 is SYDVKM. The CDR3 has 18 amino acids. This CDR3 is CASSLWVPGQGTGTEAFF. The CDR3 DNA sequence: TGTGCCAGCAGTTTGTGGGTACCGGGACAGGGGACGGGAACTGAAGCTTTCTTT.

The gene calls are TRBV27 and TRBJ1-2, with a possible D match to TRBD1 (6 bases). This CDR3 spans 17 amino acids. CDR1 is MNHEY and CDR2 is SMNVEV in the germline V gene (reference sequence). V was clipped by 3 bases and J by 4 bases, with 21 bases between them. This CDR3 reads CASSLKARGDTFYGYTF. As DNA, the CDR3 is TGTGCCAGCAGTTTGAAGGCCCGAGGGGACACCTTCTATGGCTACACCTTC.

The chain has TRBV4-3 and TRBJ2-2; D possibly corresponds to TRBD2 (5 bases). Trimming pared 2 bases from V and 0 bases from J, leaving 7 bases between. The CDR3 contains 15 residues. Germline CDR1 is LGHNA and CDR2 is YSLEER. CDR3 sequence: CASSQSEANTGELFF. Here the CDR3 DNA reads TGCGCCAGCAGCCAATCGGAGGCGAACACCGGGGAGCTGTTTTTT.

This chain uses TRBV9 with TRBJ1-2; perhaps TRBD1 as D (5 bases). Between the trimmed V and J ends, which lost 0 bases and 7 bases, there was a span of 16 bases. The CDR3 runs 15 residues. CDR1 SGDLS and CDR2 YYNGEE come from the germline V gene. The CDR3 DNA is TGTGCCAGCAGCGTAGCAGGGATGGTTTACGGTGGCTACACCTTC. Its translation is CASSVAGMVYGGYTF.

This chain joins TRBV6-1 and TRBJ1-2, with TRBD1 as a possible D gene (6 bases). CDR1 MNHNS and CDR2 SASEGT come from the germline V gene. This CDR3 has 16 residues. V lost 0 bases and J 4 bases, leaving 15 bases between the germline ends. CDR3: CASSEAYTGQPYGYTF. The CDR3 DNA reads TGTGCCAGCAGTGAAGCGTATACGGGACAACCCTATGGCTACACCTTC.

The V gene is TRBV6-5, the J gene TRBJ2-3, with 8 bases matching TRBD1. J lost 6 bases, V lost 6 bases, and 5 bases had no gene match. The CDR3 extends over 13 amino acids. From germline, CDR1 is MNHEY and CDR2 SVGAGI. The CDR3 region is CASRGQGRDTQYF. The CDR3 bases are TGTGCCAGCAGAGGACAGGGTAGGGATACGCAGTATTTT.

The rearrangement uses TRBV7-8 and TRBJ1-1; TRBD1 aligns across 10 bases. The CDR3 runs 16 residues. With 5 bases clipped from V and 0 bases from J, the junction kept 6 bases outside the gene matches. The germline gives CDR1 SGHVS, CDR2 FQNEAQ. CDR3 nucleotide sequence: TGTGCCAGCAGCGCGACAGGGGGCTGGGTGAACACTGAAGCTTTCTTT. Protein product: CASSATGGWVNTEAFF.

The CDR3 is CASSQERLYGYTF. In DNA, the CDR3 is TGCGCCAGCAGCCAAGAAAGACTCTATGGCTACACCTTC. The chain is built from TRBV4-3 and TRBJ1-2; D is uncertain. Germline V CDR1 and CDR2: LGHNA, YSLEER. CDR3 length: 13 amino acids. V gave up 0 bases and J gave up 4 bases, with 6 bases separating them.

V and J are TRBV4-3 and TRBJ2-1; D is uncertain. With 0 bases removed from V and 4 bases from J, the gap between germline ends came to 13 bases. CDR1 and CDR2 from the germline V gene are LGHNA and YSLEER. The CDR3 sequence is 16 residues long. The chain's CDR3 is CASSQDLRQPYNEQFF. The CDR3 DNA is TGCGCCAGCAGCCAAGATTTGAGGCAGCCGTACAATGAGCAGTTCTTC.

The V call is TRBV5-6, the J call TRBJ1-3, with 7 positions matching TRBD1. The CDR3 covers 15 residues. V lost 4 bases to trimming and J lost 0 bases; unmatched junction nucleotides: 4. The V gene's germline CDR1 is SGHDT and CDR2 YYEEEE. The CDR3 protein is CASSVRDSSGNTIYF. For the CDR3, the DNA is TGTGCCAGCAGCGTTCGGGACAGCTCTGGAAACACCATATATTTT.

This clone occurred once. The chain uses TRBV7-2 and TRBJ1-1; 7 bases are a match to TRBD1. CDR1 and CDR2 (germline): SGHTA, FQGNSA. Trimming took 2 bases from V and 3 from J; bases not matched to a gene: 6. CDR3 length equals 15 residues. CDR3 loop: CASSLRTGIDTEAFF. The CDR3 DNA reads TGTGCCAGCAGCTTACGGACAGGCATAGACACTGAAGCTTTCTTT.

The chain employs TRBV4-3 and TRBJ1-2, with a tentative D call TRBD1 (6 bases). CDR1 LGHNA and CDR2 YSLEER come from the germline V gene. The CDR3 runs to 16 residues. V was cut by 0 bases and J by 8 bases, with 19 bases left in between. CDR3 loop: CASSQEGGRGAGGYTF. CDR3 bases: TGCGCCAGCAGCCAAGAAGGGGGTAGGGGCGCTGGGGGCTACACCTTC.

The V call is TRBV11-2, the J call TRBJ1-4; D is ambiguous. The CDR3 covers 12 residues. The V and J ends lost 3 bases and 10 bases respectively, with 9 bases between them. The V gene's germline CDR1 is SGHAT and CDR2 FQNNGV. The CDR3 reads CASSLSRGKLFF. CDR3 nucleotide sequence: TGTGCCAGCAGCTTGAGTCGGGGAAAACTGTTTTTT.